This T cell receptor beta chain was documented in a study of CD4 T cells in relation to SARS-CoV-2 and coronaviruses. Findings and limits, study-wide: The assay detects memory recall responses, not culture-primed primary responses.

Assay used: immunoSEQ multiplex PCR; TCRdb lists only in-frame clones, some missing. The data hold about 65,000 clones, with around 87% observed a single time. With 0 bases removed from V and 4 bases from J, the gap between germline ends came to 16 bases. Germline values: CDR1 SGHRS, CDR2 YFSETQ. The CDR3 runs 16 residues. CD4+ T cells from unexposed donors were obtained before the COVID-19 pandemic (2011-2018). Comments on this clone: No antigen is known for it.

The rearrangement joins TRBV5-1 to TRBJ1-1; D not certain. Sequencing was performed on memory CD4+ T cells from PBMCs. The receptor's source is a human donor in good health. CDR3 coding DNA: TGCGCCAGCAGCTTGGGATCTACGGGGTCAGGCACTGAAGCTTTCTTT. Translated: CASSLGSTGSGTEAFF.